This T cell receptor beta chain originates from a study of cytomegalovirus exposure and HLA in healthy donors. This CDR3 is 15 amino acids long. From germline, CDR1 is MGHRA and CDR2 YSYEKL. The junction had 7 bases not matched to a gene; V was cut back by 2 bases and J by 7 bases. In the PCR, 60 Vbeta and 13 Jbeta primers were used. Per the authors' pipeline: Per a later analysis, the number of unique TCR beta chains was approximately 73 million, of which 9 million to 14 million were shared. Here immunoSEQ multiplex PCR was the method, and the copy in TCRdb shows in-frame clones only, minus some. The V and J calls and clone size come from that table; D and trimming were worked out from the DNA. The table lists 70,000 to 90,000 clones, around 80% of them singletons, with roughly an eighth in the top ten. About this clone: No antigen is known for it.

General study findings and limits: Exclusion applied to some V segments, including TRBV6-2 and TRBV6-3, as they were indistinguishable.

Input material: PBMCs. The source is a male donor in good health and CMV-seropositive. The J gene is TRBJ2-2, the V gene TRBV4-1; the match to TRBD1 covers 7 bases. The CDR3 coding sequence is TGCGCCAGCAGCCAAATCGACAGGGTTGGCGGGGAGCTGTTTTTT. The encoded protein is CASSQIDRVGGELFF.